Following are 19 T cell receptor beta chains from one sample sequenced in a study of response to subunit inactivated influenza vaccine (dated by TCRdb to the late 2010s). The library was generated by RT-PCR. Data came from an Illumina HiSeq 2500. In-frame beta chains were kept once TCRdb had trimmed the public reads at Q25 with fastp and called clones with MiXCR. Identical CDR3 proteins give one entry, which carries the most common genes and DNA. This sample lists 550,000 to 600,000 distinct CDR3 sequences; about an eighth were detected once. The ten largest clones capture about 9.4% of the sample. Specimen: PBMCs from blood, collected on the day of vaccination. These receptors were collected from a middle-aged man who received an inactivated influenza vaccine. Donor details come from another sample of the same person, matched by shared clones.

The chain links TRBV11-2 to TRBJ1-2; tentative D call: TRBD1 (5 bases). Trimming stripped 0 bases from V and 2 bases from J, with 10 bases between. CDR3 size: 15 residues. Germline V gives CDR1 SGHAT, CDR2 FQNNGV. This CDR3 reads CASSLDSRGNYGYTF. In DNA form, the CDR3 reads TGTGCCAGCAGCTTAGATTCCCGGGGGAACTATGGCTACACCTTC.

V is TRBV15 and J is TRBJ1-2; D is ambiguous. The CDR3 contains 14 residues. Per the germline V gene, CDR1 is LNHNV and CDR2 is YYDKDF (reference sequence). Trimming cost V 2 bases and J 0 bases, with 7 bases left between them. The CDR3: CATSRTTANYGYTF. The CDR3 bases are TGTGCCACCAGCAGAACTACCGCTAACTATGGCTACACCTTC. The variable domain in full, with the rest retrieved from reference TRBV15 and TRBJ1-2, is DAMVIQNPRYQVTQFGKPVTLSCSQTLNHNVMYWYQQKSSQAPKLLFHYYDKDFNNEADTPDNFQSRRPNTSFCFLDIRSPGLGDTAMYLCATSRTTANYGYTFGSGTRLTVV.

This clonotype has only a few counts. The CDR3: CASSLGWGEQYF. The CDR3 DNA reads as TGCGCCAGCAGCTTGGGGTGGGGCGAGCAGTACTTC. This sequence joins TRBV5-1 and TRBJ2-7, with D hard to call. This CDR3 region has 12 residues. The germline V and J ends were trimmed by 0 bases and 6 bases, with 7 bases remaining between them. CDR1 is SGHRS, CDR2 YFSETQ, per germline.

CDR3 nucleotides: TGTGCCAGCAGTTACCCTTCGCAGACTGAAGCTTTCTTT. Its protein is CASSYPSQTEAFF. V gene TRBV6-2 or TRBV6-3 combines with J gene TRBJ1-1, with D unresolved. The germline V and J ends were trimmed by 2 bases and 5 bases, with 9 bases remaining between them. The germline V gene has CDR1 MNHEY and CDR2 SVGEGT. The CDR3 length is 13 residues.

The V call is TRBV21-1, the J call TRBJ2-1. TRBV21-1 is a known pseudogene. The CDR3 loop spans 13 amino acids. DNA for the CDR3: TGTGCCAGCAGCCCTGGGCTCGGCAATGAGCAGTTCTTC. Its protein product is CASSPGLGNEQFF.

This sequence joins TRBV24-1 and TRBJ2-1, with D unclear. Trimming shortened V by 1 base and J by 7 bases, and 10 bases separated the two germline ends. The CDR3 covers 14 residues. Germline V lookup: CDR1 KGHDR, CDR2 SFDVKD. CDR3 nucleotides: TGTGCCACCAGTGATTTAGGCAGTACAAATGAGCAGTTCTTC. It specifies CATSDLGSTNEQFF.

There are a few counts of this clonotype. The chain recombines TRBV4-3 with TRBJ2-7; 9 bases align to TRBD2. Germline CDR1 LGHNA, CDR2 YSLEER. The CDR3 has 14 amino acids. V lost 2 bases, J lost 2 bases, and 1 base stayed unmatched. This CDR3 is CASSQQRGAYEQYF. The CDR3 region has the DNA TGCGCCAGCAGCCAACAGCGGGGGGCCTACGAGCAGTACTTC.

This clonotype showed up just a few times. This sequence joins TRBV6-5 and TRBJ1-1, with TRBD1 matching 8 bases. Germline CDR1 MNHEY, CDR2 SVGAGI. The length of the CDR3 is 19 residues. The junction had 20 bases not matched to a gene; V was cut back by 2 bases and J by 6 bases. The CDR3 protein is CASSYEPIGTGGRFPEAFF. CDR3 bases: TGTGCCAGCAGTTACGAGCCCATAGGGACAGGAGGCAGATTTCCTGAAGCTTTCTTT.

This clonotype was counted between two and nine times. V is TRBV5-1 and J is TRBJ2-7; D is perhaps TRBD1 (6 bases). The length of the CDR3 is 13 residues. Germline assignment: CDR1 SGHRS and CDR2 YFSETQ. Trimming stripped 5 bases from V and 4 bases from J, with 13 bases between. This CDR3 is CASSYDRIYEQYF. The CDR3 nucleotides are TGCGCCAGCAGTTATGACAGGATTTACGAGCAGTACTTC.

This clonotype has just a few counts. The chain combines TRBV4-3 with TRBJ1-3; possibly TRBD1 for D (5 bases). CDR1 and CDR2 from the germline V gene are LGHNA and YSLEER. V was cut by 2 bases and J by 6 bases, with 14 bases left in between. The CDR3 spans 15 residues. CDR3: CASSQIPGLANTIYF. The DNA for the CDR3 is TGCGCCAGCAGCCAAATTCCGGGACTTGCAAACACCATATATTTT.

The V and J genes are TRBV7-9 and TRBJ2-1, with unresolved D. The CDR3 consists of 16 residues. V was trimmed by 1 base and J by 0 bases, leaving 10 bases between them. Germline loops: CDR1 SEHNR, CDR2 FQNEAQ (reference sequence). CDR3 amino acids: CASSLDGVSSYNEQFF. CDR3 coding DNA: TGTGCCAGCAGCTTAGATGGCGTGAGCTCCTACAATGAGCAGTTCTTC.

Ten or more counts support this clonotype. The chain couples TRBV7-9 to TRBJ2-3, with D possibly TRBD1 on 5 matching bases. Trimming shortened V by 4 bases and J by 8 bases, and 13 bases separated the two germline ends. CDR3 size: 13 residues. Germline V gives CDR1 SEHNR, CDR2 FQNEAQ (reference sequence). In DNA, the CDR3 is TGTGCCAGCAGCTATGACAGTGCCGGTACGCAGTATTTT. Translated: CASSYDSAGTQYF.

Only a few counts were recorded for this clonotype. The chain links TRBV6-6 to TRBJ2-2, with D unclear. V was clipped by 6 bases and J by 6 bases, with 11 bases between them. This CDR3 has 13 amino acids. Germline CDR1 is MNHNY and CDR2 is SVGAGI (reference sequence). In nucleotides, the CDR3 is TGTGCCAGCAGATTCGTGGGATCCGGGGAGCTGTTTTTT. It encodes CASRFVGSGELFF.

The chain uses TRBV18 and TRBJ1-5, with TRBD1 matching over 9 bases. Unmatched junction bases numbered 6, after V lost 5 bases and J lost 1 base. The CDR3 is 16 residues long. Germline V gene lookup returns CDR1 KGHSH and CDR2 LQKENI. CDR3 sequence: CASSSGTGTSNQPQHF. The CDR3 DNA sequence: TGTGCCAGCTCATCGGGGACAGGGACCAGCAATCAGCCCCAGCATTTT.

This clonotype was seen more than once but under ten times. The chain is built from TRBV20-1 and TRBJ2-7; D uncertain. CDR3 length equals 13 residues. CDR1 is DFQATT, CDR2 SNEGSKA, per germline (reference sequence). Trimming pared 2 bases from V and 3 bases from J, leaving 11 bases between. The CDR3 region has the DNA TGCAGTGCTAGAAGTGCAGTACTCTACGAGCAGTACTTC. This translates into CSARSAVLYEQYF.

The V gene is TRBV5-1, the J gene TRBJ2-1, with D unresolved. V lost 2 bases and J lost 9, with 9 bases in between. This CDR3 contains 12 residues. Germline assignment: CDR1 SGHRS and CDR2 YFSETQ. The CDR3 region has the DNA TGCGCCAGCAGCTTACAGTGGGGTGAGCAGTTCTTC. Amino acid sequence: CASSLQWGEQFF. Based on the CDR3 plus reference TRBV5-1 and TRBJ2-1, the full variable domain is KAGVTQTPRYLIKTRGQQVTLSCSPISGHRSVSWYQQTPGQGLQFLFEYFSETQRNKGNFPGRFSGRQFSNSRSEMNVSTLELGDSALYLCASSLQWGEQFFGPGTRLTVL.

This clonotype was recorded many times. This rearrangement joins TRBV5-1 to TRBJ1-6, with TRBD1 identical over 7 bases. With V trimmed by 4 bases and J by 6 bases, 4 bases remained unmatched. This CDR3 region has 14 residues. CDR1 and CDR2 from the germline V gene are SGHRS and YFSETQ. The CDR3 loop is CASSPGTANSPLHF. The CDR3 bases are TGCGCCAGCAGCCCCGGGACAGCTAATTCACCCCTCCACTTT. Full variable domain (rest looked up from reference TRBV5-1 and TRBJ1-6): KAGVTQTPRYLIKTRGQQVTLSCSPISGHRSVSWYQQTPGQGLQFLFEYFSETQRNKGNFPGRFSGRQFSNSRSEMNVSTLELGDSALYLCASSPGTANSPLHFGNGTRLTVT.

This clonotype was picked up many times. This chain links TRBV5-1 with TRBJ2-3; possibly TRBD2 for D (7 bases). V shed 8 bases and J shed 0 bases, with 13 bases lying between them. The CDR3 extends over 14 amino acids. The germline V gene has CDR1 SGHRS and CDR2 YFSETQ. The CDR3 reads CASSAGASTDTQYF. CDR3 nucleotides: TGCGCCAGTTCGGCGGGGGCTAGCACAGATACGCAGTATTTT. Supplemented by reference TRBV5-1 and TRBJ2-3, the full variable domain reads KAGVTQTPRYLIKTRGQQVTLSCSPISGHRSVSWYQQTPGQGLQFLFEYFSETQRNKGNFPGRFSGRQFSNSRSEMNVSTLELGDSALYLCASSAGASTDTQYFGPGTRLTVL.

There are a few counts of this clonotype. The chain links TRBV27 to TRBJ1-2, with D unresolved. The length of the CDR3 is 13 residues. CDR1 is MNHEY and CDR2 is SMNVEV in the germline V gene (reference sequence). V dropped 0 bases and J dropped 8 bases, with 10 bases sitting between them. CDR3 loop: CASSLSVGGGYTF. In nucleotides, the CDR3 is TGTGCCAGCAGTTTATCCGTCGGTGGAGGCTACACCTTC.